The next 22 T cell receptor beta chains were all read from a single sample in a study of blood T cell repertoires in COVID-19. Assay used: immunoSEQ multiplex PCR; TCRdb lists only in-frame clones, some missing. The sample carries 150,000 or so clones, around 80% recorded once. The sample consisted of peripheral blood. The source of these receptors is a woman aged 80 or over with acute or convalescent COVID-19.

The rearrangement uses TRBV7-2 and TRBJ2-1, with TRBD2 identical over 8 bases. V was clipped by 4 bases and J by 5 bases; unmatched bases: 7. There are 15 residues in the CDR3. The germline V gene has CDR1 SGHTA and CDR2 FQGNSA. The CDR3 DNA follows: TGTGCCAGCAGCTCTCGGACTAGCCGAGACAATGAGCAGTTCTTC. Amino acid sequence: CASSSRTSRDNEQFF.

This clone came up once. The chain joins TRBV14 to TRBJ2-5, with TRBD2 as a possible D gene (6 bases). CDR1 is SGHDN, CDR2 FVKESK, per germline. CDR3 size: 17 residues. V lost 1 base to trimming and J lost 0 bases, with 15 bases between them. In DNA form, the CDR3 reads TGTGCCAGCAGCCAAGCTTACAGCGGACTATACCAAGAGACCCAGTACTTC. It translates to CASSQAYSGLYQETQYF. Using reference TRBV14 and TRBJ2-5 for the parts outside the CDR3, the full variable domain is EAGVTQFPSHSVIEKGQTVTLRCDPISGHDNLYWYRRVMGKEIKFLLHFVKESKQDESGMPNNRFLAERTGGTYSTLKVQPAELEDSGVYFCASSQAYSGLYQETQYFGPGTRLLVL.

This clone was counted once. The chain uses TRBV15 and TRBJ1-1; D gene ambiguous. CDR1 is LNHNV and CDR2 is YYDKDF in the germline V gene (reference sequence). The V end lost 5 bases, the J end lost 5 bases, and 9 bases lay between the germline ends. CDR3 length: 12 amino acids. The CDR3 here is CATSHLGTEAFF. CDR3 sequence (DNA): TGTGCCACCAGCCACCTCGGGACTGAAGCTTTCTTT. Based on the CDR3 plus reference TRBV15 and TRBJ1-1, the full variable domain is DAMVIQNPRYQVTQFGKPVTLSCSQTLNHNVMYWYQQKSSQAPKLLFHYYDKDFNNEADTPDNFQSRRPNTSFCFLDIRSPGLGDTAMYLCATSHLGTEAFFGQGTRLTVV.

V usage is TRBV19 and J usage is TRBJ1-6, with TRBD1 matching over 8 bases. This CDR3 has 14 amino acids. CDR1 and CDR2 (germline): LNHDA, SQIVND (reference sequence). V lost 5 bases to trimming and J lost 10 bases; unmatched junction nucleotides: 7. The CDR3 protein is CASSADRVDSPLHF. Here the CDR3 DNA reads TGTGCCAGTAGTGCGGACAGGGTCGACTCACCCCTCCACTTT.

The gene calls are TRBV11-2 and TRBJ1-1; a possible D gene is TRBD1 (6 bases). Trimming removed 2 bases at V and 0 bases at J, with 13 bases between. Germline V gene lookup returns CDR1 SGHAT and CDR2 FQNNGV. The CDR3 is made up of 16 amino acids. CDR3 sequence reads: CASSLPSAGVNTEAFF. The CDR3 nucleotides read TGTGCCAGCAGCTTACCCTCGGCAGGGGTGAACACTGAAGCTTTCTTT.

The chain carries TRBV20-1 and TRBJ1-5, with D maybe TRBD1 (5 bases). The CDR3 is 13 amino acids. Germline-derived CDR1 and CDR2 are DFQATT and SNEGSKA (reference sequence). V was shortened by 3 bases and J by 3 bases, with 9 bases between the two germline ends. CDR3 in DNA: TGCAGTGCTAGTCAGGGATCCAATCAGCCCCAGCATTTT. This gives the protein CSASQGSNQPQHF.

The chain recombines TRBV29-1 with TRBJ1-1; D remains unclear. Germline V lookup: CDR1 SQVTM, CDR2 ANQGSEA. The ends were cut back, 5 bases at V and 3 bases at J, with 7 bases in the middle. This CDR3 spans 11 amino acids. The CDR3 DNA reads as TGCAGCGTTCTTCGGGACACTGAAGCTTTCTTT. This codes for CSVLRDTEAFF. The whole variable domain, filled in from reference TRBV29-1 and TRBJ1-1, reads SAVISQKPSRDICQRGTSLTIQCQVDSQVTMMFWYRQQPGQSLTLIATANQGSEATYESGFVIDKFPISRPNLTFSTLTVSNMSPEDSSIYLCSVLRDTEAFFGQGTRLTVV.

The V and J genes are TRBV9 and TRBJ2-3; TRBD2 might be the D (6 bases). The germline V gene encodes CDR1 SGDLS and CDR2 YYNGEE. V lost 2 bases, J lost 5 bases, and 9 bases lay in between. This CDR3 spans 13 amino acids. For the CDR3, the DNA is TGTGCCAGCAGCGTCGGGGGAGGAGATACGCAGTATTTT. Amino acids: CASSVGGGDTQYF.

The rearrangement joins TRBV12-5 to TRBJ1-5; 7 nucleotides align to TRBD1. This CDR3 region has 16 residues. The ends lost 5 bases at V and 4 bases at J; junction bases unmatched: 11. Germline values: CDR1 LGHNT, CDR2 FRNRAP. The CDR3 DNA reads TGTGCTAGTGGTACGACCGGGACAGCACTGAATCAGCCCCAGCATTTT. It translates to CASGTTGTALNQPQHF.

The CDR3 nucleotides read TGTGCCAGCAGCTTAAGTGCGGGAGGCCCCTCCTACGAGCAGTACTTC. Translation: CASSLSAGGPSYEQYF. The rearrangement uses TRBV5-4 and TRBJ2-7; 8 bases match TRBD2. Looked up from germline, CDR1 is SGHNT and CDR2 is YYREEE (reference sequence). V lost 2 bases and J lost 0; bases outside the gene matches: 7. The CDR3 consists of 16 residues.

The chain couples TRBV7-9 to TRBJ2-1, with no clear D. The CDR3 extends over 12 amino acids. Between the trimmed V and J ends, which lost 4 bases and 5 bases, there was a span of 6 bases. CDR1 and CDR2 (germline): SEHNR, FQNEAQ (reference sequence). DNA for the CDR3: TGTGCCAGCAGCTCTCTTAACAATGAGCAGTTCTTC. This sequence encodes CASSSLNNEQFF.

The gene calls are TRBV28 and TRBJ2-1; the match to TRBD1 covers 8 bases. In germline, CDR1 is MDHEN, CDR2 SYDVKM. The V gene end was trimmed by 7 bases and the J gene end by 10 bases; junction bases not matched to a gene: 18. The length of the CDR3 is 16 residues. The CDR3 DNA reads TGTGCCAGCAATCGAGGACTCTATGGGACAGGAGGGGAGCAGTTCTTC. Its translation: CASNRGLYGTGGEQFF.

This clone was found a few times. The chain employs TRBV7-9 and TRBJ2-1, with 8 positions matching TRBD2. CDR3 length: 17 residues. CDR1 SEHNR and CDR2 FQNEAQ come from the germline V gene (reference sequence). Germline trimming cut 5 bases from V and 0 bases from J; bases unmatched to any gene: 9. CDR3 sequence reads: CASSPGLAESSYNEQFF. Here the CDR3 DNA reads TGTGCCAGCAGCCCCGGACTAGCCGAAAGCTCCTACAATGAGCAGTTCTTC.

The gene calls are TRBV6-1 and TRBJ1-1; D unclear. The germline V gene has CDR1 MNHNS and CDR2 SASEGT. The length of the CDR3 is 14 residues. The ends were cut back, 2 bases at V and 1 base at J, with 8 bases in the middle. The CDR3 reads CASSEWSGNTEAFF. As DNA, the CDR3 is TGTGCCAGCAGTGAATGGTCGGGGAACACTGAAGCTTTCTTT.

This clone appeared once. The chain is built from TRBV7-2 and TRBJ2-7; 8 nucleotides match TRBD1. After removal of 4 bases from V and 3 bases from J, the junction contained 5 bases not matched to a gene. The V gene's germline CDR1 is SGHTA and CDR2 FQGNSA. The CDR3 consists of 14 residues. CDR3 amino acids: CASSYDRGVYEQYF. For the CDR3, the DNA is TGTGCCAGCAGCTACGACAGGGGAGTCTACGAGCAGTACTTC. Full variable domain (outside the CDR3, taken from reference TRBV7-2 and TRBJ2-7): GAGVSQSPSNKVTEKGKDVELRCDPISGHTALYWYRQSLGQGLEFLIYFQGNSAPDKSGLPSDRFSAERTGGSVSTLTIQRTQQEDSAVYLCASSYDRGVYEQYFGPGTRLTVT.

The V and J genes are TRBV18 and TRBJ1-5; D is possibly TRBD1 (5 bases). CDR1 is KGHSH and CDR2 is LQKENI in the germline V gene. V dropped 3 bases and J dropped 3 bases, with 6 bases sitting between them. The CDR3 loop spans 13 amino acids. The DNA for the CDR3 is TGTGCCAGCTCACCGGACACCAATCAGCCCCAGCATTTT. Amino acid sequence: CASSPDTNQPQHF.

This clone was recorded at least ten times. The CDR3 is CASSQDHRDRGYEQYF. CDR3 coding DNA: TGCGCCAGCAGCCAAGACCACCGGGACAGGGGATACGAGCAGTACTTC. The chain joins TRBV4-3 to TRBJ2-7; 10 bases fit TRBD1. After removal of 0 bases from V and 4 bases from J, the junction contained 6 bases not matched to a gene. Germline V lookup: CDR1 LGHNA, CDR2 YSLEER. This CDR3 comprises 16 residues.

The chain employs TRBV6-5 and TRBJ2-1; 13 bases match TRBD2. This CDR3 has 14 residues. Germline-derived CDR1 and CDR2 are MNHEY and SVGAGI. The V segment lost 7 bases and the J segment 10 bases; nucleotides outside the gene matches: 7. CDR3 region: CASTRGLAGREQFF. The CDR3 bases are TGTGCCAGCACTAGGGGACTAGCGGGAAGGGAGCAGTTCTTC.

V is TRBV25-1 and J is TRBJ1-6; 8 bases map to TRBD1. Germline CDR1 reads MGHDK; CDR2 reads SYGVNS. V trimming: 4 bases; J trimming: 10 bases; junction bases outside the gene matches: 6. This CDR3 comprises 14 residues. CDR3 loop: CASSASGGGSPLHF. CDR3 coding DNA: TGTGCCAGCAGTGCCTCAGGGGGCGGATCACCCCTCCACTTT.

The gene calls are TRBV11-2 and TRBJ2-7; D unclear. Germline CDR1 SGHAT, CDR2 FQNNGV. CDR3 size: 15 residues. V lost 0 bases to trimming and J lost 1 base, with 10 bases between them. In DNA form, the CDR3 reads TGTGCCAGCAGCTTAGAGCCCCTAGAGTCCTACGAGCAGTACTTC. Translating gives CASSLEPLESYEQYF.

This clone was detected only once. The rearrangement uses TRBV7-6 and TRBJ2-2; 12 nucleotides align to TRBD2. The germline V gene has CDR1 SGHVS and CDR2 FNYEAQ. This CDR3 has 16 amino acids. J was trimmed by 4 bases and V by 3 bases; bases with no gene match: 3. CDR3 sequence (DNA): TGTGCCAGCAGCTTTCTAGCGGGAGGGGTCACCGGGGAGCTGTTTTTT. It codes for CASSFLAGGVTGELFF.

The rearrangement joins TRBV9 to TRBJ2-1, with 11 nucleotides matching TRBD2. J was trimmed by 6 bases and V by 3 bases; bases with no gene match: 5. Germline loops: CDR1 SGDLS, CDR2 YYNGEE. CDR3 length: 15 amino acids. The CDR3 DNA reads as TGTGCCAGCAGCGCGGGACTAGCGGAGCTCAATGAGCAGTTCTTC. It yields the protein CASSAGLAELNEQFF.